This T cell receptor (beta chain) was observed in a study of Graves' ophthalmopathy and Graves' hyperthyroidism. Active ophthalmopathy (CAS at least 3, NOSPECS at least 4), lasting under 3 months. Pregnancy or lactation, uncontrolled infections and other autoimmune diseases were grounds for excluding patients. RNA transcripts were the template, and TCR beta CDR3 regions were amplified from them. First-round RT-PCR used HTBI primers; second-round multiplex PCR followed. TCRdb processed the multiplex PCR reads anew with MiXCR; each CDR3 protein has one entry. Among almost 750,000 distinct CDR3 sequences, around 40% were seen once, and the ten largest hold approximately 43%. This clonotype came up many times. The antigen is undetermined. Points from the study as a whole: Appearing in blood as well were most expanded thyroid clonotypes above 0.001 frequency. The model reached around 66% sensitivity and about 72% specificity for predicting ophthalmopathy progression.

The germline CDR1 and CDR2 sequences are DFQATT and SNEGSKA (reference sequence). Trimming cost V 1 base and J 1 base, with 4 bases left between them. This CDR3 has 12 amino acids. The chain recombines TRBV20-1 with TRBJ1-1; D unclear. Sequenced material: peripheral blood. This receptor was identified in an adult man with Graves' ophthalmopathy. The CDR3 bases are TGCAGTGCTAGAGTCAGGAACACTGAAGCTTTCTTT. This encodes CSARVRNTEAFF.